The 26 T cell receptor beta chains below come from one sample, sequenced in a study of blood T cell repertoires in COVID-19. Sequenced by immunoSEQ multiplex PCR; TCRdb stores in-frame clones only, minus some. The table shows about 160,000 clones, with more than 65% occurring only once. Sequenced material: PBMCs or T cells enriched from blood (not recorded which). Every receptor here comes from a woman between 35 and 50 years old with acute COVID-19.

This clone was recorded once. The chain links TRBV15 to TRBJ2-3, with 7 positions matching TRBD2. J was trimmed by 0 bases and V by 4 bases; bases with no gene match: 10. The length of the CDR3 is 17 residues. The germline CDR1 and CDR2 sequences are LNHNV and YYDKDF (reference sequence). The CDR3 loop reads CATSTTVGGTSTDTQYF. The CDR3 DNA reads TGTGCCACCAGCACTACCGTGGGGGGGACTAGCACAGATACGCAGTATTTT.

The rearrangement links TRBV11-2 to TRBJ1-1, with TRBD1 as a possible D gene (5 bases). The CDR3 has 13 residues. V gave up 3 bases and J gave up 1 base, with 6 bases separating them. From germline, CDR1 is SGHAT and CDR2 FQNNGV. The CDR3: CASSFQGNTEAFF. The CDR3 DNA sequence: TGTGCCAGCAGCTTCCAGGGGAACACTGAAGCTTTCTTT.

The V call is TRBV11-2, the J call TRBJ1-6, with 7 bases aligning to TRBD1. This CDR3 comprises 16 residues. The germline gives CDR1 SGHAT, CDR2 FQNNGV. Unmatched junction bases numbered 14, after V lost 6 bases and J lost 9 bases. CDR3 protein: CASRPDRPSGVSPLHF. In nucleotides, the CDR3 is TGTGCCAGCAGGCCGGACAGGCCAAGCGGAGTTTCACCCCTCCACTTT.

This rearrangement joins TRBV9 to TRBJ2-5, with 7 bases fitting TRBD1. V shed 0 bases, J shed 3 bases, and the junction held 8 bases outside the gene matches. The germline V gene has CDR1 SGDLS and CDR2 YYNGEE. This CDR3 is built from 16 residues. This chain's CDR3 is CASSVGSGTAKETQYF. The CDR3 DNA sequence: TGTGCCAGCAGCGTAGGATCCGGGACAGCCAAAGAGACCCAGTACTTC.

The CDR3 is CASSPGATRGYTF. CDR3 nucleotides: TGTGCCAGCAGCCCCGGAGCCACTCGGGGCTACACCTTC. The chain employs TRBV7-9 and TRBJ1-2; D call uncertain. The V gene's germline CDR1 is SEHNR and CDR2 FQNEAQ (reference sequence). The V and J ends lost 5 bases and 8 bases respectively, with 15 bases between them. The CDR3 totals 13 residues.

DNA for the CDR3: TGCGCCAGCAGCTTGGAGGGACAGGGGGTTTTTCCTTTCTTT. Translated, it gives CASSLEGQGVFPFF. J is TRBJ1-1 and V is TRBV5-1; 11 bases are shared with TRBD1. The CDR3 is 14 amino acids. J gave up 12 bases and V 0 bases, and 7 bases lay outside the gene matches. The germline V gene has CDR1 SGHRS and CDR2 YFSETQ.

The chain carries TRBV7-9 and TRBJ1-4; 7 positions match TRBD1. CDR1 and CDR2 from the germline V gene are SEHNR and FQNEAQ (reference sequence). The CDR3 is made up of 14 amino acids. Trimming removed 2 bases from V and 7 bases from J; junction bases left unmatched: 4. The CDR3 sequence: CASSLLTGSEKLFF. CDR3 sequence (DNA): TGTGCCAGCAGCTTATTGACAGGGAGTGAAAAACTGTTTTTT.

The chain employs TRBV6-5 and TRBJ2-1; TRBD2 matches at 9 bases. J gave up 7 bases and V 6 bases, and 10 bases lay outside the gene matches. The length of the CDR3 is 15 residues. CDR1 MNHEY and CDR2 SVGAGI come from the germline V gene. The CDR3 sequence: CASRPLAGFGNEQFF. The CDR3 coding sequence is TGTGCCAGCAGGCCACTAGCGGGCTTTGGTAATGAGCAGTTCTTC.

V gene TRBV5-1 combines with J gene TRBJ2-3; 12 positions agree with TRBD1. The CDR3 runs to 15 residues. CDR1 SGHRS and CDR2 YFSETQ come from the germline V gene. Unmatched junction bases numbered 10, after V lost 8 bases and J lost 6 bases. The DNA of the CDR3 is TGCGCCAGTCGGACTCCGGGACAGGGGGCGGATACGCAGTATTTT. Translated, it gives CASRTPGQGADTQYF.

This rearrangement joins TRBV18 to TRBJ2-3, with D maybe TRBD1 (6 bases). CDR1 is KGHSH and CDR2 is LQKENI in the germline V gene. The V end lost 6 bases, the J end lost 2 bases, and 15 bases lay between the germline ends. This CDR3 region has 15 residues. The CDR3: CASSRRQDHTDTQYF. The CDR3, as DNA: TGTGCCAGCTCCCGAAGACAGGACCACACAGATACGCAGTATTTT.

V is TRBV5-1 and J is TRBJ2-7; 10 bases match TRBD2. This CDR3 comprises 17 residues. V lost 0 bases and J lost 4; bases outside the gene matches: 10. The V gene's germline CDR1 is SGHRS and CDR2 YFSETQ. CDR3 sequence (DNA): TGCGCCAGCAGCTTGGGTCTTCAGCGGGAGGGTCGTTACGAGCAGTACGTC. This encodes CASSLGLQREGRYEQYV.

The chain uses TRBV19 and TRBJ1-6; 9 bases match TRBD1. CDR1 is LNHDA, CDR2 SQIVND, per germline (reference sequence). The junction had 6 bases not matched to a gene; V was cut back by 5 bases and J by 10 bases. The CDR3 has 14 amino acids. The CDR3 spells CASSPDRGISPLHF. CDR3 DNA: TGTGCCAGTAGTCCGGACAGGGGAATATCACCCCTCCACTTT.

This chain connects TRBV2 to TRBJ1-1; 9 bases map to TRBD1. The ends lost 5 bases at V and 1 base at J; junction bases unmatched: 5. CDR3 length: 15 residues. Germline V gene sequence: CDR1 SNHLY, CDR2 FYNNEI. CDR3 in amino acids: CASSRQGGTNTEAFF. The CDR3 DNA reads TGTGCCAGCAGTAGACAGGGGGGAACGAACACTGAAGCTTTCTTT.

The chain links TRBV6-6 to TRBJ1-5; D is undetermined. CDR3 size: 13 residues. The germline CDR1 and CDR2 sequences are MNHNY and SVGAGI (reference sequence). V lost 2 bases and J lost 2, with 4 bases in between. The CDR3 DNA follows: TGTGCCAGCAGTTACCCGGGCAATCAGCCCCAGCATTTT. It specifies CASSYPGNQPQHF.

The chain uses TRBV5-4 and TRBJ2-7; 9 bases match TRBD2. The CDR3 runs 15 residues. In germline, CDR1 is SGHNT, CDR2 YYREEE (reference sequence). Trimming cost V 2 bases and J 6 bases; bases outside gene matches: 9. CDR3 loop: CASSLGSSGTGEQYF. DNA of the CDR3: TGTGCCAGCAGCTTAGGGTCTAGCGGGACTGGCGAGCAGTACTTC.

The chain carries TRBV7-3 and TRBJ2-5; D is possibly TRBD2 (5 bases). This CDR3 spans 15 amino acids. The germline V gene has CDR1 SGHTA and CDR2 FQGTGA. V was shortened by 1 base and J by 5 bases, with 14 bases between the two germline ends. In DNA form, the CDR3 reads TGTGCCAGCAGCTTAAACGGGGATTCTGGGGAGACCCAGTACTTC. It encodes CASSLNGDSGETQYF.

The chain couples TRBV28 to TRBJ1-5, with a possible D match to TRBD1 (6 bases). Germline V gene sequence: CDR1 MDHEN, CDR2 SYDVKM. V dropped 3 bases and J dropped 5 bases, with 20 bases sitting between them. CDR3 length equals 17 residues. This chain's CDR3 is CASSFGVLRDNYQPQHF. The CDR3 DNA sequence: TGTGCCAGCAGTTTTGGGGTTCTCCGGGACAATTATCAGCCCCAGCATTTT.

The J gene is TRBJ1-2, the V gene TRBV9; 9 nucleotides match TRBD1. Losses at the gene ends were 3 bases for V and 4 bases for J; bases not matched to a gene: 7. This CDR3 has 15 amino acids. CDR1 SGDLS and CDR2 YYNGEE come from the germline V gene. CDR3 nucleotide sequence: TGTGCCAGCAGCGGACTCGGACAGGGGAGCTATGGCTACACCTTC. It encodes CASSGLGQGSYGYTF.

Only a few counts were recorded for this clone. The chain employs TRBV7-6 and TRBJ2-1, with 11 bases identical to TRBD2. The CDR3 loop spans 17 amino acids. Looked up from germline, CDR1 is SGHVS and CDR2 is FNYEAQ. V dropped 3 bases and J dropped 3; count of bases not matched to a gene: 7. The CDR3 loop is CASSLEASGRYYNEQFF. CDR3 DNA sequence: TGTGCCAGCAGCTTGGAAGCTAGCGGGAGGTACTACAATGAGCAGTTCTTC. Variable domain in full (rest from reference TRBV7-6 and TRBJ2-1): GAGVSQSPRYKVTKRGQDVALRCDPISGHVSLYWYRQALGQGPEFLTYFNYEAQQDKSGLPNDRFSAERPEGSISTLTIQRTEQRDSAMYRCASSLEASGRYYNEQFFGPGTRLTVL.

The chain carries TRBV6-1 and TRBJ2-1; TRBD2 matches 8 bases. The CDR3 spans 16 residues. The germline CDR1 and CDR2 sequences are MNHNS and SASEGT. The ends lost 4 bases at V and 6 bases at J; junction bases unmatched: 11. The CDR3 DNA reads as TGTGCCAGCAGTGGCTTCTCCGGGACTAGTTCCAATGAGCAGTTCTTC. The encoded protein is CASSGFSGTSSNEQFF.

The V call is TRBV5-5, the J call TRBJ1-2; D call uncertain. The CDR3 totals 14 residues. Germline V lookup: CDR1 SGHKS, CDR2 YYEKEE (reference sequence). Trimming stripped 3 bases from V and 2 bases from J, with 11 bases between. The CDR3 DNA reads TGTGCCAGCAGCTGGGAGGAGGGAAACTATGGCTACACCTTC. Residues: CASSWEEGNYGYTF.

This clone was seen only a few times. The chain employs TRBV9 and TRBJ1-5; 8 bases line up with TRBD1. Germline values: CDR1 SGDLS, CDR2 YYNGEE. With 4 bases clipped from V and 3 bases from J, the junction kept 6 bases outside the gene matches. CDR3 size: 15 residues. The CDR3 sequence: CASSPTGDHNQPQHF. CDR3 DNA: TGTGCCAGCAGCCCGACAGGGGATCACAATCAGCCCCAGCATTTT.

This clone was counted a few times. The CDR3 loop reads CASSFQGTGGETQYF. The CDR3 DNA reads as TGTGCCAGCAGTTTCCAAGGGACAGGGGGAGAGACCCAGTACTTC. The chain couples TRBV6-5 to TRBJ2-5, with 11 bases lining up with TRBD1. The V gene end was trimmed by 4 bases and the J gene end by 4 bases; junction bases not matched to a gene: 5. Germline CDR1 MNHEY, CDR2 SVGAGI. The CDR3 is 15 residues long.

V gene TRBV19 combines with J gene TRBJ2-4; 11 bases are a match to TRBD1. CDR3 length equals 16 residues. Losses at the gene ends were 5 bases for V and 3 bases for J; bases not matched to a gene: 6. CDR1 is LNHDA, CDR2 SQIVND, per germline (reference sequence). The CDR3 here is CASSGGQGVGKNIQYF. The CDR3 DNA reads as TGTGCCAGTAGTGGGGGACAGGGGGTAGGCAAAAACATTCAGTACTTC.

The chain joins TRBV5-5 to TRBJ2-5; possibly TRBD2 for D (6 bases). With 4 bases removed from V and 2 bases from J, the gap between germline ends came to 27 bases. Germline V gene lookup returns CDR1 SGHKS and CDR2 YYEKEE (reference sequence). The CDR3 spans 19 residues. CDR3 amino acids: CASSPLEGGYFVGQETQYF. CDR3 coding DNA: TGTGCCAGCAGCCCACTCGAGGGAGGTTATTTCGTGGGGCAAGAGACCCAGTACTTC.

The V and J genes are TRBV11-2 and TRBJ2-3; 9 nucleotides align to TRBD2. Trimming at V came to 6 bases and at J to 0 bases, leaving 13 bases not matched to a gene. This CDR3 comprises 18 residues. Germline lookup yields CDR1 SGHAT and CDR2 FQNNGV. The CDR3 bases are TGTGCCAGCAGGAGAATTTTCATAGCGGGAGCTAGCACAGATACGCAGTATTTT. Protein: CASRRIFIAGASTDTQYF. Drawing the rest from reference TRBV11-2 and TRBJ2-3, the complete variable domain is EAGVAQSPRYKIIEKRQSVAFWCNPISGHATLYWYQQILGQGPKLLIQFQNNGVVDDSQLPKDRFSAERLKGVDSTLKIQPAKLEDSAVYLCASRRIFIAGASTDTQYFGPGTRLTVL.